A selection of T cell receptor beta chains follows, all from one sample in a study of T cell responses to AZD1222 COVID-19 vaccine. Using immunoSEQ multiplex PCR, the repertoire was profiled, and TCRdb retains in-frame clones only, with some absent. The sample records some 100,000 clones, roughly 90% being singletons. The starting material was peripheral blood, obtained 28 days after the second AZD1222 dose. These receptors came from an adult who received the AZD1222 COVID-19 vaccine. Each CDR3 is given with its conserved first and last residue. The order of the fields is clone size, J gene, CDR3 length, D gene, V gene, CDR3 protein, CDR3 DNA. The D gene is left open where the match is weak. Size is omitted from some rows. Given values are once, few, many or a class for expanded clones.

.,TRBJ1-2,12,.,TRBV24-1,CATSPGSYGYTF,TGTGCCACCAGTCCCGGGAGCTATGGCTACACCTTC
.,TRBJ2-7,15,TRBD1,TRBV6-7,CASSPRQGCAYEQYF,TGTGCCAGCAGTCCCAGACAGGGGTGCGCCTACGAGCAGTACTTC
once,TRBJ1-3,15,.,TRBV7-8,CASSLPEGDGNTIYF,TGTGCCAGCAGCTTACCAGAGGGGGATGGAAACACCATATATTTT
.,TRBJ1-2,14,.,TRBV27,CASSLGQGPYGYTF,TGTGCCAGCAGTTTAGGGCAGGGACCGTATGGCTACACCTTC
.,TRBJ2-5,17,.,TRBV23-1,CASSQSSSPFPQETQYF,TGCGCCAGCAGTCAATCGTCTTCCCCCTTTCCGCAAGAGACCCAGTACTTC
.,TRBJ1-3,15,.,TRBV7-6,CASSLTVTSGNTIYF,TGTGCCAGCAGCTTAACAGTGACCTCTGGAAACACCATATATTTT
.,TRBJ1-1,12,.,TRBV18,CASSPDRLEAFF,TGTGCCAGCTCCCCCGACAGGCTTGAAGCTTTCTTT
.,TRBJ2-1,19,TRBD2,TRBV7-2,CASDLRGLAGGPGYNEQFF,TGTGCCAGCGACTTGCGAGGTCTAGCGGGGGGGCCAGGTTACAATGAGCAGTTCTTC
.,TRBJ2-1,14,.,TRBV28,CASRIPSAYNEQFF,TGTGCCAGCCGGATCCCGTCCGCTTACAATGAGCAGTTCTTC
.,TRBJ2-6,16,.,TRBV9,CASSKTRLSGANVLTF,TGTGCCAGCAGCAAGACACGGCTATCTGGGGCCAACGTCCTGACTTTC
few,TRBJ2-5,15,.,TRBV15,CATSRDRVHVGTQYF,TGTGCCACCAGCAGAGATCGAGTCCACGTCGGGACCCAGTACTTC
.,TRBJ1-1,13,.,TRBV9,CASSVQTNTEAFF,TGTGCCAGCAGCGTACAAACGAACACTGAAGCTTTCTTT
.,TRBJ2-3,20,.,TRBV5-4,CASSLDRSGHPGSSTDTQYF,TGTGCCAGCAGCTTGGACAGGTCAGGTCATCCAGGGTCTAGCACAGATACGCAGTATTTT
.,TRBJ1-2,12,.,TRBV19,CASIGQFYGYTF,TGTGCCAGTATAGGACAATTCTATGGCTACACCTTC
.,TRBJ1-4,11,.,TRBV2,CASSESGHLFF,TGTGCCAGCAGTGAATCCGGACACCTGTTTTTT
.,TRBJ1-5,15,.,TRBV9,CASSVGGAGNQPQHF,TGTGCCAGCAGCGTAGGCGGGGCAGGCAATCAGCCCCAGCATTTT
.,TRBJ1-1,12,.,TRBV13,CASSNPFTEAFF,TGTGCCAGCAGCAATCCCTTCACTGAAGCTTTCTTT
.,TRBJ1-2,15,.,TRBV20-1,CSASKTGYSNYGYTF,TGCAGTGCTAGTAAAACAGGATACTCTAACTATGGCTACACCTTC
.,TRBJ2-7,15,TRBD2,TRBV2,CASSRDLAGDYEQYF,TGTGCCAGCAGCAGGGACCTAGCGGGAGATTACGAGCAGTACTTC
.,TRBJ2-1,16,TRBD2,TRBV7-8,CASSASGSMSYNEQFF,TGTGCCAGCAGCGCTAGCGGGAGTATGTCCTACAATGAGCAGTTCTTC
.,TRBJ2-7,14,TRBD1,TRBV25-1,CASQVDRGAYEQYF,TGTGCCAGCCAAGTGGACAGGGGAGCCTACGAGCAGTACTTC
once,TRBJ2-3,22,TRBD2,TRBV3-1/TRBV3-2,CASSLRIPGLAGATSNTDTQYF,TGTGCCAGCAGCCTACGAATCCCGGGACTAGCGGGGGCGACATCCAACACAGATACGCAGTATTTT
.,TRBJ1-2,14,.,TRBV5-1,CASSLRLRDYGYTF,TGCGCCAGCAGCTTGAGGCTCAGGGACTATGGCTACACCTTC
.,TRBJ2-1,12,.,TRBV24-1,CATSDPGGKQFF,TGTGCCACCAGTGATCCCGGAGGGAAGCAGTTCTTC
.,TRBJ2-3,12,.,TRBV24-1,CATSDFADTQYF,TGTGCCACCAGTGATTTTGCAGATACGCAGTATTTT
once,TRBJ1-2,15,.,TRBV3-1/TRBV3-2,CASSQVLQGNYGYTF,TGTGCCAGCAGCCAAGTATTACAGGGAAACTATGGCTACACCTTC
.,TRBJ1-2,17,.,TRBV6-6,CASSRRGYRDISKGYTF,TGTGCCAGCAGTCGCCGTGGGTACAGGGACATTTCAAAAGGCTACACCTTC
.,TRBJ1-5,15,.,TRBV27,CASSLRDSYNQPQHF,TGTGCCAGCAGCCTACGGGACTCCTACAATCAGCCCCAGCATTTT
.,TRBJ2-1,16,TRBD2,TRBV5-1,CASSGDSGTVYNEQFF,TGCGCCAGCAGCGGAGATAGCGGGACGGTATACAATGAGCAGTTCTTC
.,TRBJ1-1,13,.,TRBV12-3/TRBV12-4,CATSGGMNTEAFF,TGTGCCACCTCCGGGGGAATGAACACTGAAGCTTTCTTT
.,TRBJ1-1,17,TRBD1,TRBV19,CASTVWGAGQGNTEAFF,TGTGCCAGTACCGTATGGGGGGCGGGACAGGGGAACACTGAAGCTTTCTTT
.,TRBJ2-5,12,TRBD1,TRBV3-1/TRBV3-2,CASSPRQGTQYF,TGTGCCAGCAGCCCTCGACAGGGGACCCAGTACTTC
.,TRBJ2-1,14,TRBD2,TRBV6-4,CASSVGGSGNEQFF,TGTGCCAGCAGTGTGGGGGGGAGCGGCAATGAGCAGTTCTTC
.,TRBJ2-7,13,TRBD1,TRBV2,CASSWDRSYEQYF,TGTGCCAGCAGTTGGGACAGAAGCTACGAGCAGTACTTC
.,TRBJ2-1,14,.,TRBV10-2,CASSDRTEHNEQFF,TGCGCCAGCAGTGATAGGACAGAGCACAATGAGCAGTTCTTC
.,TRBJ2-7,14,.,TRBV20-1,CSASSQVNSYEQYF,TGCAGTGCTAGTTCCCAGGTCAACTCCTACGAGCAGTACTTC
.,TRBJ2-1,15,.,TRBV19,CASSIGLAFYNEQFF,TGTGCCAGTAGTATAGGTCTAGCGTTCTACAATGAGCAGTTCTTC
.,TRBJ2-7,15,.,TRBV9,CASSVEAPSSYEQYF,TGTGCCAGCAGCGTAGAGGCGCCGAGCTCCTACGAGCAGTACTTC
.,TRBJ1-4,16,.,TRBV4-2,CASSQDRGATNEKLFF,TGTGCCAGCAGCCAAGATAGGGGGGCAACTAATGAAAAACTGTTTTTT
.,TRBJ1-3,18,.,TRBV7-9,CASSPTPVQYISGNTIYF,TGTGCCAGCAGCCCAACCCCTGTACAGTATATCTCTGGAAACACCATATATTTT
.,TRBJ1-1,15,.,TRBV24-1,CATSDPGQLNTEAFF,TGTGCCACCAGTGACCCCGGACAGTTGAACACTGAAGCTTTCTTT
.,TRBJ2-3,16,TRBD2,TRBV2,CASGDVGSGKTDTQYF,TGTGCCAGCGGTGACGTGGGGAGCGGGAAGACAGATACGCAGTATTTT
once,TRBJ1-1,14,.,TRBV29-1,CSVRWTNLDTEAFF,TGCAGCGTTCGTTGGACAAACCTGGACACTGAAGCTTTCTTT
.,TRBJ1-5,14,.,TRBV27,CASSLRDSNQPQHF,TGTGCCAGCAGTCTCCGGGATAGCAATCAGCCCCAGCATTTT
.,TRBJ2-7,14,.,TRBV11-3,CASSLGRPSYEQYF,TGTGCCAGCAGCTTGGGACGCCCGTCCTACGAGCAGTACTTC
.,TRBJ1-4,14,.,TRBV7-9,CASSLGWGNEKLFF,TGTGCCAGCAGCCTTGGGTGGGGTAATGAAAAACTGTTTTTT
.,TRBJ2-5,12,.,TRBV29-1,CSVGREGETQYF,TGCAGCGTTGGACGGGAAGGAGAGACCCAGTACTTC